The source of this TCR beta chain is a study of beta chain features in type 1 diabetes (dated by TCRdb to 2017 to 2018). Background on the whole study: Mean age, gender distribution, total cell number and subset yield were not different between patients and healthy donors. In the study, TCRB repertoires of sorted circulating CD4+ T cell subsets from recently diagnosed type 1 diabetes patients were compared with those of matched healthy donors. A total of about 100,000,000 sorted cells were examined across all samples, and RNA yield correlated strongly with the number of cells per subset. Whereas all 28 donors provided naive and central memory subsets, regulatory and stem cell-like memory subsets were isolated from just 8 patients and roughly 8 healthy donors.

Results the study describes overall, beyond this receptor: Sequencing cDNA rather than genomic DNA could over-represent highly expressing activated cells, although activation and CD3 levels did not differ between groups. PCR might favor shorter templates, but patient and control samples were amplified and corrected together, so any skew would affect both groups equally. The naive, central memory and regulatory TCRB repertoires appeared to resemble one another more closely among patients than among healthy donors. At VDJ recombination sites, patients with type 1 diabetes made fewer insertions and deleted more nucleotides, a pattern implying thymic rearrangement abnormalities. In all four CD4+ subsets, TCRB CDR3 length was moderately but significantly shorter in type 1 diabetes patients. HLA sub-analyses involved small numbers of individuals, so any influence of HLA type on TCRB rearrangement remained unresolved.

Notes on this clone: The antigen this receptor binds is unknown. Per-nucleotide qualities are absent, and no much larger clonotype sits a single base away.

All of the isolated RNA was reverse transcribed with the High Capacity cDNA Reverse Transcription Kit, so expressed TCRB transcripts were sequenced. Naive, central memory and regulatory T cell samples underwent deep immunoSEQ sequencing, averaging around 4 million total reads per sample. After sorted cells were lysed in RLT buffer, RNA was extracted with DNase-treated RNeasy Micro or Mini kits, with the choice depending on cell number. Each cell subset was processed on its own to prevent cross-contamination, while patient and healthy donor samples were processed together. Using the immunoSEQ multiplex PCR, TCRB sequences were amplified from cDNA into 87-bp fragments spanning the CDR3 region. Sequencing of the amplicons was performed on the Illumina HiSeq platform. The original methods were these. PCR bias was corrected computationally using synthetic template baselines, and reads within Hamming distance 2 were collapsed, with unmergeable singletons discarded. Reads were aligned against IMGT to assign V, D and J genes, CDR3 length and insertions or deletions at six rearrangement sites. Within each subset, clonotype counts were normalized to the number of sorted cells before true diversity and Gini coefficients were calculated with the tcR R package. The overlap coefficient, calculated on TCRB nucleotide sequences, was used to measure repertoire sharing. As a proxy for the pre-selection repertoire, out-of-frame TCRB sequences from naive cells were analyzed. TCRdb holds this immuneACCESS table with in-frame rearrangements only. Some clones are missing; in checked studies, unresolved V genes explain under half, and the rest has no known cause. D and trimming were read from the DNA, whereas the V and J calls and clone size are those reported in that table. The sample contains 600,000 to 750,000 clones, around 12% of them found a single time. The top ten clones comprise over 0.1% of the sample.

The CDR3 has 13 amino acids, counting the end cysteine and phenylalanine. The CDR3 DNA has 39 bases and is translated from base 1. Sequences SQVTM (CDR1) and ANQGSEA (CDR2) are obtained from the germline V gene. Relative to germline, V is missing 6 bases and J is missing 5 bases, with 6 bases of the junction outside any gene match. Each donor gave one peripheral blood draw, roughly 120 mL on average, collected into heparinised tubes. A BD FACSAria II was used to sort naive, central memory, regulatory and stem cell-like memory CD4+ T cells with a panel that included CD45RO, CCR7, CD25, CD127, CD95 and CD27. All sorted populations exceeded 95% purity. PBMCs were isolated right away by Lymphoprep density gradient centrifugation and were stained directly, without culture. Samples were stained and sorted in pairs, with one healthy donor and one patient per experiment, so that batch effects were minimized.

The sequencing input was naive CD4+ T cells from blood. Read against the paper, the sample's cell subset or site label means: true naive CD4+ T cells. This sequence uses TRBV29-1 and TRBJ1-4; TRBD1 matches 7 bases in the middle. This clonotype was sampled from a man younger than 40 with type 1 diabetes. The base sequence is TGCAGCGTCTCCGGGACAGAAAATGAAAAACTGTTTTTT. Translated, this gives CSVSGTENEKLFF.